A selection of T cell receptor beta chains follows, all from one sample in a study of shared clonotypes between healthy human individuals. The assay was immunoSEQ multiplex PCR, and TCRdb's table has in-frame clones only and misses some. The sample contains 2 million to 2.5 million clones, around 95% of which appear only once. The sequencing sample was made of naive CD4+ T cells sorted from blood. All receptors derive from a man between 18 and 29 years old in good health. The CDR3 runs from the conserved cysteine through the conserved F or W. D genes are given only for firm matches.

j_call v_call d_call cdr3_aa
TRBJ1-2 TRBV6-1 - CASSEARQDLYGYTF
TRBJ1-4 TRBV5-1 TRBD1 CASRIRTGAGEKLFF
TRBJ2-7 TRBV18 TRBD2 CASSPQVSGGPYEQYF
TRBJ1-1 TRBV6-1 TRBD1 CASSVSRVGQGAIRTEAFF
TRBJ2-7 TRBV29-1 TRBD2 CSVESGGYEQYF
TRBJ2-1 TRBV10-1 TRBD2 CASSDLAGAYNEQFF
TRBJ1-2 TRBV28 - CASTMWETYGYTF
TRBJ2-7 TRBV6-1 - CASSEARRTSKYEQYF
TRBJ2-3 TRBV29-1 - CSGRSAGWSDTQYF
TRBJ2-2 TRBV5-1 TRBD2 CASSLDGGRTGELFF